This T cell receptor (beta chain) was sequenced during a study of blood T cell repertoires in COVID-19. Study-wide background: Sources were T cells, B-cell-depleted T cells, or PBMCs; the material itself was cDNA or gDNA.

Original processing notes: Reference gene primer amplification gave nucleated cell count estimates. Profiling relied on immunoSEQ multiplex PCR, and the TCRdb table lists in-frame clones only, not all of them. Clonal size and the V and J genes are those of that table, whereas D and trimming came from the DNA. The sample has some 300,000 clones; under 90% are singletons. This CDR3 has 16 amino acids. Germline lookup yields CDR1 MGHRA and CDR2 YSYEKL. V was clipped by 0 bases and J by 3 bases, with 15 bases between them. V and J are TRBV4-1 and TRBJ2-7; maybe TRBD1 (6 bases). Input material: PBMCs or T cells enriched from blood (not recorded which). This TCR came from a woman in her 50s who had been exposed to COVID-19. The CDR3 DNA is TGCGCCAGCAGCCAAGATCTGTGGCAGGGGTTCTACGAGCAGTACTTC. Amino acids: CASSQDLWQGFYEQYF.